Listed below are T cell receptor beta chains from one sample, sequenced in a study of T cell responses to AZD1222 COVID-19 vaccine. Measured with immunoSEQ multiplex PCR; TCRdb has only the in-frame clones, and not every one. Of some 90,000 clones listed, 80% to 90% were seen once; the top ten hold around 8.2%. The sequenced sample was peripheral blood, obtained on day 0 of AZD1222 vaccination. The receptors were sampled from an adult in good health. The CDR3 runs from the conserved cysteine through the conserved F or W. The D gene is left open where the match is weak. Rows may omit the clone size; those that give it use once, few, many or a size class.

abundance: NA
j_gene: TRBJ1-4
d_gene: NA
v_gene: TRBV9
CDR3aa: CASSVEGQWQEKLFF
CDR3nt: TGTGCCAGCAGCGTAGAAGGCCAATGGCAGGAAAAACTGTTTTTT

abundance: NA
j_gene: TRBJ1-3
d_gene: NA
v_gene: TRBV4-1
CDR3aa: CASSQATSASSGNTIYF
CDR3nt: TGCGCCAGCAGCCAGGCTACTAGTGCCAGCTCTGGAAACACCATATATTTT

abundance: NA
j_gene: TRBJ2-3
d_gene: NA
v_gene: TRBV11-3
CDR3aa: CASSLGLATDTQYF
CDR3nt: TGTGCCAGCAGCTTAGGTTTGGCTACAGATACGCAGTATTTT

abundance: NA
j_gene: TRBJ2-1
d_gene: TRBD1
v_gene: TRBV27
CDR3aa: CASSFGWLEGAYNEQFF
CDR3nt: TGTGCCAGCAGTTTTGGATGGTTAGAGGGGGCTTACAATGAGCAGTTCTTC

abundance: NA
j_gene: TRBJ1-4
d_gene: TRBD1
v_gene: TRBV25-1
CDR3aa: CASSDLDRGYEKLFF
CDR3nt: TGTGCCAGCAGTGATTTAGACAGGGGATATGAAAAACTGTTTTTT

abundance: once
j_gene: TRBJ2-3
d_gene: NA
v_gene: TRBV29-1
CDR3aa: CSTRTASTDTQYF
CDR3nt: TGCAGCACCCGGACAGCCAGCACAGATACGCAGTATTTT

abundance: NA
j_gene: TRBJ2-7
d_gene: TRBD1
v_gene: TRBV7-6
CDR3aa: CASSFRVGTGGEQYF
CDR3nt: TGTGCCAGCAGCTTCCGAGTAGGGACAGGGGGCGAGCAGTACTTC

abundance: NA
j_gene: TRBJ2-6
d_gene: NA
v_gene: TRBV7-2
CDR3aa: CASSLDGLRANVLTF
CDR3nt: TGTGCCAGCAGCTTAGACGGGTTAAGGGCCAACGTCCTGACTTTC

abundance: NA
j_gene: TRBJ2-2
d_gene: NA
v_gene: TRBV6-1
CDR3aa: CASSETARGGELFF
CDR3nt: TGTGCCAGCAGTGAGACGGCACGTGGCGGGGAGCTGTTTTTT

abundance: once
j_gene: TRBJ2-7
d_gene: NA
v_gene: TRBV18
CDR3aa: CASSPPFGGRNYEQYF
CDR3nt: TGTGCCAGCTCACCACCCTTTGGGGGACGAAACTACGAGCAGTACTTC

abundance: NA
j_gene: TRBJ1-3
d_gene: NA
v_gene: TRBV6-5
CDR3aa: CASSYESGNTIYF
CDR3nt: TGTGCCAGCAGTTACGAATCTGGAAACACCATATATTTT

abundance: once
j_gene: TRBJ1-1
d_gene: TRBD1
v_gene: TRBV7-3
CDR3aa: CASSLTPGQGREAFF
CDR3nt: TGTGCCAGCAGCTTAACACCGGGACAGGGCCGTGAAGCTTTCTTT

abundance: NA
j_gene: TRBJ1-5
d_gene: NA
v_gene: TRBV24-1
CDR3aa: CATSDLNQPQHF
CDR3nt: TGTGCCACCAGTGATTTAAATCAGCCCCAGCATTTT

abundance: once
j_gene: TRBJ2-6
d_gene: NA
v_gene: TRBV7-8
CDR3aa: CASSLGGWSGANVLTF
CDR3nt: TGTGCCAGCAGCTTAGGCGGGTGGTCTGGGGCCAACGTCCTGACTTTC

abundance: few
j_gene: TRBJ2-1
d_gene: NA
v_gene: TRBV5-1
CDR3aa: CASSLADEQFF
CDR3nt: TGCGCCAGCAGCTTGGCTGATGAGCAGTTCTTC

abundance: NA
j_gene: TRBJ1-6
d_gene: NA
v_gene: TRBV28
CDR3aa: CASSFAGHSPLHF
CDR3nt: TGTGCCAGCAGTTTCGCAGGTCATTCACCCCTCCACTTT

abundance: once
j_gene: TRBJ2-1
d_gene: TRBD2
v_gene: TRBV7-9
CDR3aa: CASSLATSGRYNEQFF
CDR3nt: TGTGCCAGCAGCTTAGCGACTAGCGGGAGGTACAATGAGCAGTTCTTC

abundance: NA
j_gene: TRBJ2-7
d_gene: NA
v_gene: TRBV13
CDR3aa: CASSHGAYEQYF
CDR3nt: TGTGCCAGCAGCCACGGGGCCTACGAGCAGTACTTC

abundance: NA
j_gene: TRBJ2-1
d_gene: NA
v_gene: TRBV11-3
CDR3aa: CASSLGASSYNEQFF
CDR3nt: TGTGCCAGCAGCTTAGGGGCCAGCTCCTACAATGAGCAGTTCTTC

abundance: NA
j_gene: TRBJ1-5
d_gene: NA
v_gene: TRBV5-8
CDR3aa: CASSWGLDTQPQHF
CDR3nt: TGTGCCAGCAGTTGGGGCCTCGATACTCAGCCCCAGCATTTT

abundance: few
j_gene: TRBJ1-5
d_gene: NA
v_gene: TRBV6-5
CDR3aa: CASNGLGNQPQHF
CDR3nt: TGTGCCAGCAACGGCTTGGGCAATCAGCCCCAGCATTTT

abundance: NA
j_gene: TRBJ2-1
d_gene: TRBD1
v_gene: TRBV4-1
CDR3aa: CASSPFSGQTYNEQFF
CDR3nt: TGCGCCAGCAGCCCTTTCTCGGGACAGACCTACAATGAGCAGTTCTTC

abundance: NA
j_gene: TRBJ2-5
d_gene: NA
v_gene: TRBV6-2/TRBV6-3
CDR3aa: CASSYSYGQETQYF
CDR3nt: TGTGCCAGCAGTTATTCGTATGGACAAGAGACCCAGTACTTC

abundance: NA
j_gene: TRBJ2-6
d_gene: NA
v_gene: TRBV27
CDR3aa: CASRISQGSGANVLTF
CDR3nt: TGTGCCAGCCGCATTTCCCAGGGTTCCGGGGCCAACGTCCTGACTTTC

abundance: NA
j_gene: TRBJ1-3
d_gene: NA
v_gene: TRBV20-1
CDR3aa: CSAIDQGSGNTIYF
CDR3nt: TGCAGTGCTATTGACCAGGGCTCTGGAAACACCATATATTTT

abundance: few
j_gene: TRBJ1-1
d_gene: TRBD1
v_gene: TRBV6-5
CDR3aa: CASGGGPSKGTEAFF
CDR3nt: TGTGCCAGTGGAGGGGGCCCATCGAAGGGCACTGAAGCTTTCTTT

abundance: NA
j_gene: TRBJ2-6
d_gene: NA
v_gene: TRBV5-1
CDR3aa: CASSLGTGVGSGANVLTF
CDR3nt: TGCGCCAGCAGCTTGGGAACAGGAGTGGGCTCTGGGGCCAACGTCCTGACTTTC

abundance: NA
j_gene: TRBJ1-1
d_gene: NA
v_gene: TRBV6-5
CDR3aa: CASSYSGVTNTEAFF
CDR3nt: TGTGCCAGCAGTTACTCAGGGGTGACGAACACTGAAGCTTTCTTT

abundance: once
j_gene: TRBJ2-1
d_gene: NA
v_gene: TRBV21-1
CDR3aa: CASSKRDTHVPRNEQFF
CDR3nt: TGTGCCAGCAGCAAGAGGGATACCCATGTTCCCCGGAATGAGCAGTTCTTC

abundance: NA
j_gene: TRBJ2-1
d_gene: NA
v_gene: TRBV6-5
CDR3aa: CASRGGRAGGDEQFF
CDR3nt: TGTGCCAGCAGGGGGGGAAGAGCGGGCGGCGATGAGCAGTTCTTC

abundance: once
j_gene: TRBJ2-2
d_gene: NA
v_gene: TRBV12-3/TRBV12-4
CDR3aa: CASSSTRGWELFF
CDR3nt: TGTGCCAGCAGCTCCACCAGGGGTTGGGAGCTGTTTTTT

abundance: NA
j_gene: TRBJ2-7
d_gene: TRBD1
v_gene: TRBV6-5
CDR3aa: CASSSGTGAHYEQYF
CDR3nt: TGTGCCAGCAGTTCCGGGACAGGCGCCCACTACGAGCAGTACTTC

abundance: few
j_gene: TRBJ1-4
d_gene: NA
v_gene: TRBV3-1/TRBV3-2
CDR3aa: CASSQNPGDANEKLFF
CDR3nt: TGTGCCAGCAGCCAAAACCCGGGGGACGCTAATGAAAAACTGTTTTTT

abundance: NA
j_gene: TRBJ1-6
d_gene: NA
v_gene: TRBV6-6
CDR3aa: CASKPAGFGSPLHF
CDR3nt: TGTGCCAGTAAGCCCGCCGGATTCGGTTCACCCCTCCACTTT

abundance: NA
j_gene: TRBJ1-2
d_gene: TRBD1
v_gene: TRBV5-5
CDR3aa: CASSVTGGSGAGYGYTF
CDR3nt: TGTGCCAGCAGCGTTACAGGGGGTAGCGGTGCTGGGTATGGCTACACCTTC

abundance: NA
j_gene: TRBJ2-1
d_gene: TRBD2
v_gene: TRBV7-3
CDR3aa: CASSLKPGRGVAGAGDNEQFF
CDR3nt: TGTGCCAGCAGCTTAAAACCCGGCCGTGGAGTAGCGGGAGCGGGGGACAATGAGCAGTTCTTC

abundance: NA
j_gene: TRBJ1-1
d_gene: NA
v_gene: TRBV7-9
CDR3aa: CASSFTGGYNEAFF
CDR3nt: TGTGCCAGCAGCTTCACAGGCGGGTATAATGAAGCTTTCTTT

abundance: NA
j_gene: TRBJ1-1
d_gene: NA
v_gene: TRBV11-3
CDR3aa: CASTSTRSWGAFF
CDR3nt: TGTGCCAGCACCTCGACTAGGAGTTGGGGAGCTTTCTTT

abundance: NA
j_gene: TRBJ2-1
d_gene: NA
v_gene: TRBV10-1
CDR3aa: CASSGAGYEQFF
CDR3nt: TGCGCCAGCAGTGGAGCAGGGTATGAGCAGTTCTTC

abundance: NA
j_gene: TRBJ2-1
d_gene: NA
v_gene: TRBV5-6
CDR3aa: CASSFLLEQFF
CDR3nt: TGTGCCAGCAGCTTTTTGTTAGAGCAGTTCTTC

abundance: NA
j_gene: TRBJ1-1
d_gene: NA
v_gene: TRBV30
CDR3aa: CAWNSPRSGRDTEAFF
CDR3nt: TGTGCCTGGAACTCCCCCCGGTCGGGCAGGGACACTGAAGCTTTCTTT

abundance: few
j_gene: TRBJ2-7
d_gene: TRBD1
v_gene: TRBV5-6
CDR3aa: CASSLVGQGARNEQYF
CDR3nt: TGTGCCAGCAGCTTGGTAGGACAGGGGGCGAGGAACGAGCAGTACTTC

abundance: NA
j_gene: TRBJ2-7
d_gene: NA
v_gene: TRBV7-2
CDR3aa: CASSLAIRYEQYF
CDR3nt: TGTGCCAGCAGCTTAGCAATCCGATACGAGCAGTACTTC

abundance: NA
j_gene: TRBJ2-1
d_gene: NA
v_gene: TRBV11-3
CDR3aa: CASSLGFGGQAYNEQFF
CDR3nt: TGTGCCAGCAGCTTGGGGTTCGGGGGTCAGGCCTACAATGAGCAGTTCTTC

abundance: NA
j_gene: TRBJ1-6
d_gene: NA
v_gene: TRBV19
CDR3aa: CASSIARDGNSPLHF
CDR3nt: TGTGCCAGTAGTATAGCCCGGGACGGAAATTCACCCCTCCACTTT

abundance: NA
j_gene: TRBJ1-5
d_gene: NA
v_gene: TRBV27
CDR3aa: CASRTGSNQPQHF
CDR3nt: TGTGCCAGCAGGACAGGTAGCAATCAGCCCCAGCATTTT

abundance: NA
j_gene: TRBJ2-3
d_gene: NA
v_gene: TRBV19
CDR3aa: CASTHRPRSGRTDTQYF
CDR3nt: TGTGCCAGTACCCATCGTCCCCGGTCGGGCCGCACAGATACGCAGTATTTT

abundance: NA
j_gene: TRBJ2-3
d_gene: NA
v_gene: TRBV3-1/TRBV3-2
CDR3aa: CASSQVSSLTDTQYF
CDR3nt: TGTGCCAGCAGCCAAGTTTCGAGCCTCACAGATACGCAGTATTTT

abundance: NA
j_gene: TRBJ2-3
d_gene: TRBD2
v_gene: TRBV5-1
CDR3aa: CASSSRLAGEDTQYF
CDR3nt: TGCGCCAGCAGCTCAAGACTAGCGGGAGAAGATACGCAGTATTTT

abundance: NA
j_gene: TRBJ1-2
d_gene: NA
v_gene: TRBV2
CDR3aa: CASSVSGWADYGYTF
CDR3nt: TGTGCCAGCAGTGTATCAGGGTGGGCTGACTATGGCTACACCTTC

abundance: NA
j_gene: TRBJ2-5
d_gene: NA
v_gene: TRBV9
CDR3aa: CASSVTRGETQYF
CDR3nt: TGTGCCAGCAGCGTAACTCGAGGAGAGACCCAGTACTTC